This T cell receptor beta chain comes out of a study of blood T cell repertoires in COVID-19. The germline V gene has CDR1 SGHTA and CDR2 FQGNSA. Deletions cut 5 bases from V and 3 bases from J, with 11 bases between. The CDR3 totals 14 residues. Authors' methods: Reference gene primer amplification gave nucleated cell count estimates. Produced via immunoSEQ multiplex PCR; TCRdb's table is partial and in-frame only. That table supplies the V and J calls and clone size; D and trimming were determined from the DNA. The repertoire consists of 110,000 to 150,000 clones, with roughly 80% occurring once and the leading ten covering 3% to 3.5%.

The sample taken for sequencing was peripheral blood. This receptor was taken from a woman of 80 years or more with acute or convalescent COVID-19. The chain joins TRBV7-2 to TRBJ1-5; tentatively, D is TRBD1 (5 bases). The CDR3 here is CASSVQGYNQPQHF. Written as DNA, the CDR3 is TGTGCCAGCAGCGTTCAGGGATACAATCAGCCCCAGCATTTT. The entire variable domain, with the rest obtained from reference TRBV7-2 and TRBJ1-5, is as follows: GAGVSQSPSNKVTEKGKDVELRCDPISGHTALYWYRQSLGQGLEFLIYFQGNSAPDKSGLPSDRFSAERTGGSVSTLTIQRTQQEDSAVYLCASSVQGYNQPQHFGDGTRLSIL.